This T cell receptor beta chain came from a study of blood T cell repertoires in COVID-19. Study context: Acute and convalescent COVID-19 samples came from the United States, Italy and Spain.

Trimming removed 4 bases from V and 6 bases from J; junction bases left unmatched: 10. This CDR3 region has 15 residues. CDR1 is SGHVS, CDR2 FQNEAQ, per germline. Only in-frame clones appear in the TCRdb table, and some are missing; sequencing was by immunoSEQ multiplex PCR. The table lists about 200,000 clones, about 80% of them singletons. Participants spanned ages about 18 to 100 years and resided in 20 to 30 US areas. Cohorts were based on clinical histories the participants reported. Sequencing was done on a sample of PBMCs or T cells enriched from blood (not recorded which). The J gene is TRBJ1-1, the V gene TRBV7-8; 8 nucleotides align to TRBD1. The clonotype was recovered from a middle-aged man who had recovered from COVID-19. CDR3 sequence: CASSSNRGFFAEAFF. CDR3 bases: TGTGCCAGCAGCTCTAACAGGGGGTTCTTCGCTGAAGCTTTCTTT.